This T cell receptor beta chain was obtained from a study of cytomegalovirus exposure and HLA in healthy donors. Germline V gives CDR1 KGHSH, CDR2 LQKENI. V was clipped by 2 bases and J by 5 bases; unmatched bases: 8. This CDR3 contains 15 residues. This PCR relied on a set of 60 Vbeta primers and 13 Jbeta primers. The table came from immunoSEQ multiplex PCR; TCRdb's copy has only in-frame clones and leaves some out. Of 50,000 or so clones in the sample, about three quarters are singletons; the top ten hold 2.5%. This chain uses TRBV18 with TRBJ2-5; 7 bases align to TRBD1. Sample: PBMCs. The origin of this receptor is a female donor in good health and CMV-seronegative. In DNA, the CDR3 is TGTGCCAGCTCACCAGACAACCCCAGGGGGGAGACCCAGTACTTC. This gives the protein CASSPDNPRGETQYF.